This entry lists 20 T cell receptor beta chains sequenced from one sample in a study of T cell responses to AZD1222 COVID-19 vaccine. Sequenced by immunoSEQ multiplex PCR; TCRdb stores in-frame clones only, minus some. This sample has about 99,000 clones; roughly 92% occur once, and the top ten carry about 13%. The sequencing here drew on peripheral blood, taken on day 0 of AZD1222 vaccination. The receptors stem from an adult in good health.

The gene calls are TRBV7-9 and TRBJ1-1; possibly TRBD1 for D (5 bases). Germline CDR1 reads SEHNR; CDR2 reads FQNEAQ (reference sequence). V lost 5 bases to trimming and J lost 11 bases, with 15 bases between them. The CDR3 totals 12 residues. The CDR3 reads CASSRGSPPAFF. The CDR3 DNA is TGTGCCAGCAGCCGGGGGAGCCCTCCTGCTTTCTTT. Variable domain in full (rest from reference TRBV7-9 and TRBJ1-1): DTGVSQNPRHKITKRGQNVTFRCDPISEHNRLYWYRQTLGQGPEFLTYFQNEAQLEKSRLLSDRFSAERPKGSFSTLEIQRTEQGDSAMYLCASSRGSPPAFFGQGTRLTVV.

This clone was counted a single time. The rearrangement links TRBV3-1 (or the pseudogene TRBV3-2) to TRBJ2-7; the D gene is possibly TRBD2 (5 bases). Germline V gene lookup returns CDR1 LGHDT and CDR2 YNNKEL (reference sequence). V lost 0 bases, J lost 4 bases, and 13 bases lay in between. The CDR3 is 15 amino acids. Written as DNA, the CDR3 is TGTGCCAGCAGCCAAGATTTCCTAGCTGGGTACGAGCAGTACTTC. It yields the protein CASSQDFLAGYEQYF.

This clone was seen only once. The CDR3 protein is CASSLPKFGGSGSPLHF. CDR3 DNA sequence: TGTGCCAGCAGCTTGCCGAAATTCGGGGGGTCGGGTTCACCCCTCCACTTT. The chain has TRBV5-4 and TRBJ1-6; possibly TRBD1 for D (5 bases). The V and J ends lost 1 base and 9 bases respectively, with 20 bases between them. Germline V CDR1 and CDR2: SGHNT, YYREEE (reference sequence). This CDR3 is 17 amino acids long.

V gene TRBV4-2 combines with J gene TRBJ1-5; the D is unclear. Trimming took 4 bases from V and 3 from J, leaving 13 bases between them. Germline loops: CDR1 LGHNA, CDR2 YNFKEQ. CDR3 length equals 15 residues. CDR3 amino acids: CASSPRTEPNQPQHF. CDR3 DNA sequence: TGTGCCAGCAGCCCCCGGACGGAACCCAATCAGCCCCAGCATTTT.

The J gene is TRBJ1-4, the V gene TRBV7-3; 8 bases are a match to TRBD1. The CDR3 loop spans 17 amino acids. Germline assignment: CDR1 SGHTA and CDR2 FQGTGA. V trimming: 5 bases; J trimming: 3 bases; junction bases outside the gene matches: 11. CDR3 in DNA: TGTGCCAGCAGCCCCCCGGACAGGGTGTTTCCTAATGAAAAACTGTTTTTT. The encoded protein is CASSPPDRVFPNEKLFF.

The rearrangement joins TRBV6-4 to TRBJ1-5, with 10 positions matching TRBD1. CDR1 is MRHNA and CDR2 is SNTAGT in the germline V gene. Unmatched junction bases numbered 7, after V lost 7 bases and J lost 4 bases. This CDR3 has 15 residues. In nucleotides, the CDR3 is TGTGCCAGCAAAGGGGGACAGGGGTTTAATCAGCCCCAGCATTTT. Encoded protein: CASKGGQGFNQPQHF.

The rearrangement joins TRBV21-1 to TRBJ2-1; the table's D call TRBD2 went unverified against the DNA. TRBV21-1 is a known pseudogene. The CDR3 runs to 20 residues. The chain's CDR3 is CASSKGSGGSPQPTYNEQFF. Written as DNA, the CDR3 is TGTGCCAGCAGCAAAGGTTCTGGCGGGAGTCCCCAACCTACCTACAATGAGCAGTTCTTC.

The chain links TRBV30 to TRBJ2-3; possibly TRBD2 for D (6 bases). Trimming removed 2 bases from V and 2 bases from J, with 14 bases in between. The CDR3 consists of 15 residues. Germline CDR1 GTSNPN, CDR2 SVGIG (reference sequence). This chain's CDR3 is CAWSRDLGNTDTQYF. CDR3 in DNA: TGTGCCTGGAGTAGGGACTTAGGGAACACAGATACGCAGTATTTT.

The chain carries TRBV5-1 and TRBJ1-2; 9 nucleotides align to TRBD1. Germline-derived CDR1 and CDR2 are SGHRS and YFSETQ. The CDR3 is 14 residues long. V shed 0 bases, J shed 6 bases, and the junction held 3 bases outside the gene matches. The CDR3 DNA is TGCGCCAGCAGCTTGGACAGGGGGCAGGATGGCTACACCTTC. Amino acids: CASSLDRGQDGYTF.

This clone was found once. This CDR3 reads CASSLFRGEKLFF. CDR3 in DNA: TGTGCCAGCAGCTTATTCCGGGGTGAAAAACTGTTTTTT. The rearrangement uses TRBV11-2 and TRBJ1-4; D unresolved. Trimming took off 2 bases at V and 7 bases at J, with 8 bases between the two ends. The CDR3 totals 13 residues. The V gene's germline CDR1 is SGHAT and CDR2 FQNNGV.

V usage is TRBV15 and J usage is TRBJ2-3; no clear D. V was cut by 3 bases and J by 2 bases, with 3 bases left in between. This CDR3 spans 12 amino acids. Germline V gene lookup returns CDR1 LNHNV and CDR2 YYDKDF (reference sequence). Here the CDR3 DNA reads TGTGCCACCAGCAGGAACACAGATACGCAGTATTTT. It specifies CATSRNTDTQYF.

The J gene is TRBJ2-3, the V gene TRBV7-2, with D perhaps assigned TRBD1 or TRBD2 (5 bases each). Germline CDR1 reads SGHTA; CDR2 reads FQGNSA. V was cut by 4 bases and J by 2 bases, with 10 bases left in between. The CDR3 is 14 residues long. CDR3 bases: TGTGCCAGCAGCTACCGGGGACCCACAGATACGCAGTATTTT. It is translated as CASSYRGPTDTQYF.

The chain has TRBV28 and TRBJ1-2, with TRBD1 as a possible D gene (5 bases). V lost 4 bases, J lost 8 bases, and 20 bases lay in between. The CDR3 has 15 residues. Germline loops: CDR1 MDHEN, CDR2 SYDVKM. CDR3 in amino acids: CASSSRDARILGYTF. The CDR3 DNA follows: TGTGCCAGCAGTTCACGGGACGCCCGGATTTTGGGCTACACCTTC.

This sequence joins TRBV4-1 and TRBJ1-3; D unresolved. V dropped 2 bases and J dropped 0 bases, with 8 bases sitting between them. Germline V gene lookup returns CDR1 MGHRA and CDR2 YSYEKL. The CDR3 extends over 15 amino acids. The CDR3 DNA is TGCGCCAGCAGCCAAAACAGCCTCTCTGGAAACACCATATATTTT. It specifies CASSQNSLSGNTIYF.

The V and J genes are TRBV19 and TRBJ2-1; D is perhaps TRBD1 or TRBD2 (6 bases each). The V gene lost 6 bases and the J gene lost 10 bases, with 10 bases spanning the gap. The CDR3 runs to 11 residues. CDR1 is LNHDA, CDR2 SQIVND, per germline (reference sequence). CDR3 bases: TGTGCCAGTAGAGGGGGGACCGAGCAGTTCTTC. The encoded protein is CASRGGTEQFF.

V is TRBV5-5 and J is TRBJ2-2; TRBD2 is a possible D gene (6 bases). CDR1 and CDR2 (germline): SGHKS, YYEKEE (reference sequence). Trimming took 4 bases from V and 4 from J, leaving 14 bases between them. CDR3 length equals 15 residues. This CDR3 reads CASSREAGRTGELFF. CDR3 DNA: TGTGCCAGCAGCAGGGAGGCAGGGCGCACCGGGGAGCTGTTTTTT.

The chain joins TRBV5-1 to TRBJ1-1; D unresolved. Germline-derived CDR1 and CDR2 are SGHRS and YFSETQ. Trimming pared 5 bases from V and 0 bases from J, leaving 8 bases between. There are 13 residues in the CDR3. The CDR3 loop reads CASRFGMNTEAFF. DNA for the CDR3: TGCGCCAGCAGGTTCGGCATGAACACTGAAGCTTTCTTT.

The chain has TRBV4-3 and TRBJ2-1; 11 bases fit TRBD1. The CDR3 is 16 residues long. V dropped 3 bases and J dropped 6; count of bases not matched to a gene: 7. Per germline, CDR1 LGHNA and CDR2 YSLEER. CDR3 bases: TGCGCCAGCAGCCAGGAATGGACAGGGGGCTTCAATGAGCAGTTCTTC. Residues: CASSQEWTGGFNEQFF.

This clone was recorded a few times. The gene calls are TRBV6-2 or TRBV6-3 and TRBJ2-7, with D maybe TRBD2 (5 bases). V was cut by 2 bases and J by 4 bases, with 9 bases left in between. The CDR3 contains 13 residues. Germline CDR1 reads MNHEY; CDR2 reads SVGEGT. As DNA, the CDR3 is TGTGCCAGCAGTTACGGGGAGCCGTACGAGCAGTACTTC. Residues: CASSYGEPYEQYF.

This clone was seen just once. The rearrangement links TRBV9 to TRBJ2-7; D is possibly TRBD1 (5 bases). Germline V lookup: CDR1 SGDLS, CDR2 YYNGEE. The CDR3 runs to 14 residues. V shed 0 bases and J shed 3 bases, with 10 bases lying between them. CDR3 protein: CASSVEQDLYEQYF. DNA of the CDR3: TGTGCCAGCAGCGTAGAACAGGACCTCTACGAGCAGTACTTC.